A single sample is the source of the 2 T cell receptor beta chains below, sequenced in a study of PD-1 blockade in classical Hodgkin lymphoma. Clones were read by immunoSEQ multiplex PCR, and TCRdb kept only the in-frame ones, dropping some. Among nearly 35,000 clones listed, roughly 90% were seen once. The time point: newly diagnosed, previously untreated cHL patient sample. Magnetic negative selection was used to purify CD4+ T cells from thawed PBMCs. The sample taken for sequencing was CD4+ T cells from blood. The receptors come from a human donor with classical Hodgkin lymphoma.

The V and J genes are TRBV5-1 and TRBJ1-1; no reliable D call. V was clipped by 4 bases and J by 6 bases, with 16 bases between them. Germline assignment: CDR1 SGHRS and CDR2 YFSETQ. CDR3 length equals 14 residues. CDR3 nucleotides: TGCGCCAGCAGCCCTCAAGGATTTAACGCTGAAGCTTTCTTT. Encoded protein: CASSPQGFNAEAFF.

V gene TRBV2 combines with J gene TRBJ2-2, with D perhaps matching TRBD1 (5 bases). CDR1 SNHLY and CDR2 FYNNEI come from the germline V gene. The CDR3 runs 16 residues. V was clipped by 2 bases and J by 3 bases, with 13 bases between them. The CDR3 protein is CASSEYLTTDTGELFF. For the CDR3, the DNA is TGTGCCAGCAGTGAATACTTGACGACAGACACCGGGGAGCTGTTTTTT.